Below, 14 T cell receptor beta chains from the same sample are listed, as sequenced in a study of blood T cell repertoires in COVID-19. Repertoires were generated with immunoSEQ multiplex PCR, while TCRdb's copy carries only in-frame clones and drops some. This sample has about 190,000 clones; around 85% occur once, and the top ten carry approximately 15%. The specimen sequenced was peripheral blood. The receptors stem from a man between 50 and 59 years old who had recovered from COVID-19.

The CDR3 coding sequence is TGTGCCAGCAGCCGCGTCCGTAGCTCCTACAATGAGCAGTTCTTC. Protein: CASSRVRSSYNEQFF. This chain connects TRBV7-9 to TRBJ2-1; D is undetermined. The CDR3 spans 15 residues. V lost 5 bases and J 0 bases, leaving 11 bases between the germline ends. The germline gives CDR1 SEHNR, CDR2 FQNEAQ (reference sequence).

The chain has TRBV10-2 and TRBJ2-1; the match to TRBD2 covers 12 bases. J lost 7 bases, V lost 8 bases, and 6 bases had no gene match. The CDR3 loop spans 14 amino acids. Germline V gene data show CDR1 as WSHSY and CDR2 as SAAADI. The CDR3 loop reads CASQTSGSKNEQFF. The CDR3 coding sequence is TGCGCCAGCCAGACTAGCGGGAGTAAAAATGAGCAGTTCTTC.

This chain joins TRBV5-1 and TRBJ1-1, with 8 bases lining up with TRBD1. This CDR3 spans 15 amino acids. Germline lookup yields CDR1 SGHRS and CDR2 YFSETQ. V was pared by 1 base and J by 2 bases, with 4 bases of the junction left unmatched. CDR3 nucleotides: TGCGCCAGCAGCTTGCGGACAGGGAGAAACACTGAAGCTTTCTTT. Its protein is CASSLRTGRNTEAFF.

The chain combines TRBV28 with TRBJ1-1; TRBD1 matches at 8 bases. V dropped 7 bases and J dropped 1; count of bases not matched to a gene: 8. The germline CDR1 and CDR2 sequences are MDHEN and SYDVKM. The CDR3 is 15 residues long. CDR3 nucleotides: TGTGCCAGCACCCCAGAAGGACAGGGGAACACTGAAGCTTTCTTT. It is translated as CASTPEGQGNTEAFF. The complete variable domain, with remaining parts taken from reference TRBV28 and TRBJ1-1, reads DVKVTQSSRYLVKRTGEKVFLECVQDMDHENMFWYRQDPGLGLRLIYFSYDVKMKEKGDIPEGYSVSREKKERFSLILESASTNQTSMYLCASTPEGQGNTEAFFGQGTRLTVV.

This clone occurred a few times. The CDR3 DNA sequence: TGTGCCTGGGACAGGCGCGGGGGTGTGGAGCCCCAGCATTTT. This gives the protein CAWDRRGGVEPQHF. The chain has TRBV30 and TRBJ1-5; TRBD1 is a possible D gene (6 bases). The V end lost 5 bases, the J end lost 8 bases, and 19 bases lay between the germline ends. The CDR3 runs 14 residues. Germline loops: CDR1 GTSNPN, CDR2 SVGIG (reference sequence).

The gene calls are TRBV24-1 and TRBJ1-1; tentatively, D is TRBD1 (5 bases). Germline V gene sequence: CDR1 KGHDR, CDR2 SFDVKD. The V end was cut by 5 bases, the J end by 1 base, with 7 bases between. The CDR3 covers 13 residues. Here the CDR3 reads CATSAGGNTEAFF. The CDR3 bases are TGTGCCACCAGTGCCGGGGGGAACACTGAAGCTTTCTTT.

The chain has TRBV12-5 and TRBJ2-1, with 8 bases fitting TRBD1. The CDR3 length is 20 residues. CDR1 and CDR2 (germline): LGHNT, FRNRAP. V was pared by 2 bases and J by 3 bases, with 18 bases of the junction left unmatched. CDR3 protein: CASGLLKPRQGSLVYNEQFF. Here the CDR3 DNA reads TGTGCTAGTGGTTTGCTGAAACCTCGACAGGGGAGTTTGGTCTACAATGAGCAGTTCTTC.

This clone was found many times. The chain uses TRBV2 and TRBJ1-4, with a tentative D call TRBD1 (6 bases). The V end was cut by 2 bases, the J end by 8 bases, with 12 bases between. Germline values: CDR1 SNHLY, CDR2 FYNNEI. CDR3 size: 14 residues. This chain's CDR3 is CASSETGIVEKLFF. As DNA, the CDR3 is TGTGCCAGCAGTGAAACAGGGATAGTCGAAAAACTGTTTTTT.

The chain couples TRBV6-5 to TRBJ1-4, with TRBD1 as a possible D gene (5 bases). V gave up 6 bases and J gave up 8 bases, with 10 bases separating them. This CDR3 has 12 residues. Per the germline V gene, CDR1 is MNHEY and CDR2 is SVGAGI. CDR3: CASSPGREKLFF. The CDR3 DNA reads as TGTGCCAGCAGCCCAGGGAGGGAAAAACTGTTTTTT.

The chain employs TRBV24-1 and TRBJ1-5; D unresolved. This CDR3 region has 14 residues. The germline gives CDR1 KGHDR, CDR2 SFDVKD. The ends were cut back, 7 bases at V and 0 bases at J, with 9 bases in the middle. The CDR3 region has the DNA TGTGCCACCAGGTTCAGACATAGCAATCAGCCCCAGCATTTT. It encodes CATRFRHSNQPQHF.

The table lists this clone with a count of one. CDR3 region: CAAQRVNYGYTF. Here the CDR3 DNA reads TGTGCCGCACAGAGGGTAAACTATGGCTACACCTTC. The chain employs TRBV28 and TRBJ1-2; D gene unclear. Germline loops: CDR1 MDHEN, CDR2 SYDVKM. This CDR3 has 12 residues. Trimming took 11 bases from V and 2 from J, leaving 12 bases between them.

The chain links TRBV27 to TRBJ2-3; D perhaps matches TRBD2 (5 bases). The V end lost 6 bases, the J end lost 2 bases, and 9 bases lay between the germline ends. Germline V gene sequence: CDR1 MNHEY, CDR2 SMNVEV (reference sequence). The CDR3 is 13 residues long. The CDR3 here is CASREAATDTQYF. CDR3 DNA: TGTGCCAGCAGAGAAGCGGCCACAGATACGCAGTATTTT.

The genes are TRBV9 and TRBJ1-4; no reliable D call. The CDR3 runs 18 residues. Trimming left V 2 bases short and J 4 bases short, with 21 bases between. Germline loops: CDR1 SGDLS, CDR2 YYNGEE. The CDR3 loop reads CASSVQEKDMNNNEKLFF. CDR3 bases: TGTGCCAGCAGCGTCCAAGAAAAAGACATGAATAATAATGAAAAACTGTTTTTT.

The rearrangement uses TRBV30 and TRBJ2-7; 8 bases agree with TRBD1. V shed 2 bases, J shed 3 bases, and the junction held 0 bases outside the gene matches. The CDR3 extends over 12 amino acids. CDR1 is GTSNPN and CDR2 is SVGIG in the germline V gene (reference sequence). The CDR3 DNA sequence: TGTGCCTGGAGTACAGGGGGCTACGAGCAGTACTTC. Translation gives CAWSTGGYEQYF.